The source of this T cell receptor beta chain is a study of early T cells in non-severe SARS-CoV-2 infection. Study-level points and caveats: Reliance on VDJdb matching favored anti-spike CD8 responses; private and CD4 specificities were missed.

Germline CDR1 LNHNV, CDR2 YYDKDF (reference sequence). V was cut by 6 bases and J by 1 base, with 9 bases left in between. The CDR3 is 13 residues long. In the library, individual cDNA molecules carried attached unique molecular identifiers. TCRdb reprocessed the 5' RACE reads with MiXCR, giving one entry per CDR3 protein. The sample contains roughly 42,000 distinct CDR3 sequences, 9% to 15% of which appear only once. As to this clonotype: The antigen remains undetermined.

This chain uses TRBV15 with TRBJ1-2; D is unclear. Sequenced: whole blood. The receptor comes from an adult who was a healthcare worker with PCR-confirmed SARS-CoV-2 infection or an uninfected control (not recorded which). In DNA, the CDR3 is TGTGCCACCAGATTGAGTAGTAACTATGGCTACACCTTC. It encodes CATRLSSNYGYTF.